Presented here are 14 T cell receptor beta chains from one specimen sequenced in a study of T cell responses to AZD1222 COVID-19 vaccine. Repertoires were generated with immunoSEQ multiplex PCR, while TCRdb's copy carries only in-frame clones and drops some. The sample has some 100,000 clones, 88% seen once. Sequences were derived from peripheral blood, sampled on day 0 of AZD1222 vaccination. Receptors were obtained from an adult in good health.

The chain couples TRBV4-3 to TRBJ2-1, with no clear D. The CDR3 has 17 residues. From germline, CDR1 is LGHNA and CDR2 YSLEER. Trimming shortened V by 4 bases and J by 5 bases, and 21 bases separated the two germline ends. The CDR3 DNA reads TGCGCCAGCAGCCTGCAACTTTCGCTCCCGCCGGACAATGAGCAGTTCTTC. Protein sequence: CASSLQLSLPPDNEQFF.

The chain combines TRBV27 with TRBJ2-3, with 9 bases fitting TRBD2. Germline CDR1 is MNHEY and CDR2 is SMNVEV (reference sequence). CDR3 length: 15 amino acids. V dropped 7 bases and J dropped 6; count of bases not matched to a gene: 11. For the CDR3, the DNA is TGTGCCAGCACCTTGACTAGCGGTCCATGGGATACGCAGTATTTT. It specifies CASTLTSGPWDTQYF.

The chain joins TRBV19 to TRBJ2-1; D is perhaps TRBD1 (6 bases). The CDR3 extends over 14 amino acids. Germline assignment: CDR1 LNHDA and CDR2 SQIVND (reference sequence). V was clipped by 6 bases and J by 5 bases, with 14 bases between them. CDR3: CASRADSWNNEQFF. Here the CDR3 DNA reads TGTGCCAGTAGGGCGGACAGTTGGAACAATGAGCAGTTCTTC.

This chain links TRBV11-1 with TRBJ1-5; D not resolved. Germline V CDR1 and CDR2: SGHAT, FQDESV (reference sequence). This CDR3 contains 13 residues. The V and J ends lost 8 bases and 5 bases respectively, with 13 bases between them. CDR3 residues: CASAPDLYQPQHF. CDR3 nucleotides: TGTGCCAGCGCTCCGGACCTTTATCAGCCCCAGCATTTT.

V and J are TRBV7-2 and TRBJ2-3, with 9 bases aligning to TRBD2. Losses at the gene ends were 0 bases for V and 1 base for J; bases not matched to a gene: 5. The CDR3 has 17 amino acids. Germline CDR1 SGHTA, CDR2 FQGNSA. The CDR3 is CASSLAHRLAGTDTQYF. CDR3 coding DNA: TGTGCCAGCAGCTTAGCGCATCGACTAGCGGGCACAGATACGCAGTATTTT.

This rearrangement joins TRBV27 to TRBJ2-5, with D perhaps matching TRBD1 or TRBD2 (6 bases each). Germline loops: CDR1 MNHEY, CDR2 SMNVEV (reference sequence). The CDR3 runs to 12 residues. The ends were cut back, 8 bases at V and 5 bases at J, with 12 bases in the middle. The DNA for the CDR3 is TGTGCCAGCCGGGGGCAGGGGGAGACCCAGTACTTC. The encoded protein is CASRGQGETQYF.

As DNA, the CDR3 is TGTGCCAGCAGCCCAGACTTAGACAGGGACACAGATACGCAGTATTTT. Amino acids: CASSPDLDRDTDTQYF. The chain is built from TRBV5-6 and TRBJ2-3; TRBD1 aligns across 7 bases. The CDR3 consists of 16 residues. Germline V gene data show CDR1 as SGHDT and CDR2 as YYEEEE. V trimming: 4 bases; J trimming: 2 bases; junction bases outside the gene matches: 10.

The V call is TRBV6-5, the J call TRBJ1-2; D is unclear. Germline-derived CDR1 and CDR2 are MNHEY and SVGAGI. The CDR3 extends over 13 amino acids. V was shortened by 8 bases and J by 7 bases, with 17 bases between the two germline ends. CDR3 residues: CASGRISEGGYTF. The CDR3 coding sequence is TGTGCCAGCGGGCGAATCAGCGAGGGTGGCTACACCTTC.

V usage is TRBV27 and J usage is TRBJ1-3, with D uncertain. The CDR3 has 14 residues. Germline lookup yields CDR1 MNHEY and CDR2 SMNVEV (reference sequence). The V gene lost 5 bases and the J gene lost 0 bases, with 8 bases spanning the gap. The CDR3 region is CASSAVGSGNTIYF. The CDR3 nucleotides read TGTGCCAGCAGTGCGGTTGGCTCTGGAAACACCATATATTTT.

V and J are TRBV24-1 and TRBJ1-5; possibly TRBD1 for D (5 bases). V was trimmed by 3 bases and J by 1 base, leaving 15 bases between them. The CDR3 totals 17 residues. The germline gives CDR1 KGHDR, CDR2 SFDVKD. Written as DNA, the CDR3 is TGTGCCACCAGTGATGGGGGAGTTGGGATGAGCAATCAGCCCCAGCATTTT. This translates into CATSDGGVGMSNQPQHF.

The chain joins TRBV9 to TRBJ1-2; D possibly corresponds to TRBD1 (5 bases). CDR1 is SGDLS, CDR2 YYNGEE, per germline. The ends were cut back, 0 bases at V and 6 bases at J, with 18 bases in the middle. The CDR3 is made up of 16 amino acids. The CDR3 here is CASSVALPGTDNGYTF. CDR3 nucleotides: TGTGCCAGCAGCGTAGCTCTCCCCGGGACGGATAATGGCTACACCTTC.

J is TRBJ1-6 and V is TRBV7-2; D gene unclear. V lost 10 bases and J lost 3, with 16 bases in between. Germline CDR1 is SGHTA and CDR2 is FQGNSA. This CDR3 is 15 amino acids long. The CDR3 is CATAGGIGYNSPLHF. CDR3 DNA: TGTGCCACTGCAGGTGGCATCGGCTATAATTCACCCCTCCACTTT.

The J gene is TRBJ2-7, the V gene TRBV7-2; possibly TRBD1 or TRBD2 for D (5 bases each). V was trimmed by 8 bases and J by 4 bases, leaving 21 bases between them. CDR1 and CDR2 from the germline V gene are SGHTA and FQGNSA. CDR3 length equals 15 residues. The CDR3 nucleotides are TGTGCCAGCGGATATTCGGGACCCTCGGGGTACGAGCAGTACTTC. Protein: CASGYSGPSGYEQYF.

The CDR3 loop reads CASSLQPGGTNSPLHF. For the CDR3, the DNA is TGTGCCAGCAGTTTACAGCCGGGGGGGACGAATTCACCCCTCCACTTT. The V call is TRBV28, the J call TRBJ1-6; D possibly corresponds to TRBD1 (5 bases). Germline CDR1 reads MDHEN; CDR2 reads SYDVKM. Trimming took 2 bases from V and 7 from J, leaving 15 bases between them. This CDR3 contains 16 residues.